Listed below are T cell receptor beta chains from one sample, sequenced in a study of blood T cell repertoires in COVID-19. The repertoire was sequenced with immunoSEQ multiplex PCR; TCRdb's copy has only in-frame clones and lacks some. This table has hundreds of thousands of clones, roughly 88% appearing once. The sample comprised peripheral blood. These receptors were obtained from a woman in her 70s with COVID-19, enrolled during active disease. Each CDR3 is given with its conserved first and last residue. The order of the fields is V gene, J gene, clone size, CDR3 length, D gene, CDR3 protein, CDR3 DNA. A D gene is named only where the DNA matches it firmly. Clone size is shown for a subset of rows, as once, few, many or a class of expanded clone.

v_gene: TRBV5-4; j_gene: TRBJ2-5; abundance: NA; len: 14; d_gene: TRBD2; CDR3aa: CASSVTSGQETQYF; CDR3nt: TGTGCCAGCAGCGTGACTAGCGGCCAAGAGACCCAGTACTTC
v_gene: TRBV27; j_gene: TRBJ1-4; abundance: NA; len: 14; d_gene: NA; CDR3aa: CASRRTSTNEKLFF; CDR3nt: TGTGCCAGCAGGCGAACTTCAACTAATGAAAAACTGTTTTTT
v_gene: TRBV27; j_gene: TRBJ2-1; abundance: NA; len: 16; d_gene: TRBD2; CDR3aa: CASSLMSGSSYNEQFF; CDR3nt: TGTGCCAGCAGTTTAATGAGCGGGAGCTCCTACAATGAGCAGTTCTTC
v_gene: TRBV5-1; j_gene: TRBJ2-2; abundance: NA; len: 15; d_gene: TRBD1; CDR3aa: CASSSGQGAPGELFF; CDR3nt: TGCGCCAGCAGCTCGGGACAGGGGGCTCCCGGGGAGCTGTTTTTT
v_gene: TRBV3-1/TRBV3-2; j_gene: TRBJ1-5; abundance: NA; len: 15; d_gene: TRBD1; CDR3aa: CASSQGTGSNQPQHF; CDR3nt: TGTGCCAGCAGCCAAGGGACAGGGAGCAATCAGCCCCAGCATTTT
v_gene: TRBV7-3; j_gene: TRBJ2-2; abundance: NA; len: 15; d_gene: NA; CDR3aa: CASSPTGEGAGELFF; CDR3nt: TGTGCCAGCAGCCCGACCGGGGAGGGGGCCGGGGAGCTGTTTTTT
v_gene: TRBV6-6; j_gene: TRBJ2-7; abundance: NA; len: 15; d_gene: TRBD2; CDR3aa: CASRRLAVESYEQYF; CDR3nt: TGTGCCAGCAGGCGACTAGCGGTCGAAAGCTACGAGCAGTACTTC
v_gene: TRBV6-5; j_gene: TRBJ2-7; abundance: NA; len: 14; d_gene: TRBD1; CDR3aa: CASRDRTGSYEQYF; CDR3nt: TGTGCCAGCAGAGACCGGACAGGTTCCTACGAGCAGTACTTC
v_gene: TRBV6-4; j_gene: TRBJ2-3; abundance: NA; len: 18; d_gene: TRBD2; CDR3aa: CASSEREVVAGSTDTQYF; CDR3nt: TGTGCCAGCAGTGAACGGGAAGTGGTAGCGGGAAGCACAGATACGCAGTATTTT
v_gene: TRBV19; j_gene: TRBJ2-3; abundance: few; len: 16; d_gene: TRBD1; CDR3aa: CASSIQAGGNTDTQYF; CDR3nt: TGTGCCAGTAGTATACAGGCAGGGGGCAACACAGATACGCAGTATTTT
v_gene: TRBV30; j_gene: TRBJ1-3; abundance: NA; len: 14; d_gene: TRBD1; CDR3aa: CAWRNRGSRNTIYF; CDR3nt: TGTGCCTGGAGAAACAGGGGAAGTAGAAACACCATATATTTT
v_gene: TRBV11-3; j_gene: TRBJ2-5; abundance: NA; len: 20; d_gene: TRBD2; CDR3aa: CASSPGLAGLTTSYQETQYF; CDR3nt: TGTGCCAGCAGCCCTGGACTAGCGGGGCTAACAACTTCATATCAAGAGACCCAGTACTTC
v_gene: TRBV27; j_gene: TRBJ1-2; abundance: NA; len: 14; d_gene: TRBD1; CDR3aa: CASTPSGTGQGYTF; CDR3nt: TGTGCCAGCACCCCCTCCGGGACAGGGCAGGGCTACACCTTC
v_gene: TRBV7-2; j_gene: TRBJ2-7; abundance: NA; len: 15; d_gene: NA; CDR3aa: CASSKQPGNSYEQYF; CDR3nt: TGTGCCAGCAGCAAACAACCGGGGAATTCCTACGAGCAGTACTTC
v_gene: TRBV18; j_gene: TRBJ1-2; abundance: NA; len: 13; d_gene: NA; CDR3aa: CASSPGSNYGYTF; CDR3nt: TGTGCCAGCTCACCGGGGAGTAACTATGGCTACACCTTC
v_gene: TRBV29-1; j_gene: TRBJ1-2; abundance: once; len: 11; d_gene: TRBD1; CDR3aa: CSARQGGGYTF; CDR3nt: TGCAGCGCCAGACAGGGGGGTGGCTACACCTTC
v_gene: TRBV2; j_gene: TRBJ1-5; abundance: NA; len: 15; d_gene: TRBD1; CDR3aa: CASNQDRASNQPQHF; CDR3nt: TGTGCCAGCAATCAGGACAGGGCCAGCAATCAGCCCCAGCATTTT
v_gene: TRBV29-1; j_gene: TRBJ2-5; abundance: NA; len: 13; d_gene: NA; CDR3aa: CSVGTTTAETQYF; CDR3nt: TGCAGCGTTGGGACTACCACTGCGGAGACCCAGTACTTC
v_gene: TRBV6-6; j_gene: TRBJ2-1; abundance: NA; len: 12; d_gene: TRBD2; CDR3aa: CASGRAFNEQFF; CDR3nt: TGTGCCAGCGGGAGGGCGTTCAATGAGCAGTTCTTC
v_gene: TRBV6-6; j_gene: TRBJ1-5; abundance: NA; len: 14; d_gene: TRBD1; CDR3aa: CASSFEDRGEPQHF; CDR3nt: TGTGCCAGCAGTTTCGAGGACAGGGGCGAGCCCCAGCATTTT
v_gene: TRBV19; j_gene: TRBJ2-2; abundance: NA; len: 16; d_gene: TRBD2; CDR3aa: CASSRASGPNTGELFF; CDR3nt: TGTGCCAGTAGTCGAGCTAGCGGCCCCAACACCGGGGAGCTGTTTTTT
v_gene: TRBV5-6; j_gene: TRBJ1-5; abundance: NA; len: 15; d_gene: NA; CDR3aa: CASSRSLQSNQPQHF; CDR3nt: TGTGCCAGCAGCCGGAGCCTCCAAAGCAATCAGCCCCAGCATTTT
v_gene: TRBV6-5; j_gene: TRBJ1-2; abundance: NA; len: 10; d_gene: NA; CDR3aa: CASRKAGYTF; CDR3nt: TGTGCCAGCCGCAAAGCTGGCTACACCTTC
v_gene: TRBV19; j_gene: TRBJ1-5; abundance: once; len: 14; d_gene: NA; CDR3aa: CASRGGQREQPQHF; CDR3nt: TGTGCCAGTCGAGGCGGACAGAGGGAACAGCCCCAGCATTTT
v_gene: TRBV6-5; j_gene: TRBJ1-2; abundance: NA; len: 16; d_gene: TRBD1; CDR3aa: CASSFSSPTGNYGYTF; CDR3nt: TGTGCCAGCAGTTTTTCCAGCCCGACAGGGAACTATGGCTACACCTTC
v_gene: TRBV5-6; j_gene: TRBJ2-3; abundance: NA; len: 12; d_gene: NA; CDR3aa: CASSPGTDTQYF; CDR3nt: TGTGCCAGCAGCCCGGGCACAGATACGCAGTATTTT
v_gene: TRBV3-1/TRBV3-2; j_gene: TRBJ2-7; abundance: once; len: 14; d_gene: TRBD2; CDR3aa: CASSETSGSVEQYF; CDR3nt: TGTGCCAGCAGCGAGACTAGCGGGAGTGTCGAGCAGTACTTC
v_gene: TRBV11-2; j_gene: TRBJ2-5; abundance: NA; len: 11; d_gene: NA; CDR3aa: CASSFSGAQYF; CDR3nt: TGTGCCAGCAGCTTTTCCGGGGCCCAGTACTTC
v_gene: TRBV7-8; j_gene: TRBJ1-2; abundance: NA; len: 16; d_gene: TRBD1; CDR3aa: CASSAQTGTGPYGYTF; CDR3nt: TGTGCCAGCAGCGCACAAACCGGGACAGGACCCTATGGCTACACCTTC
v_gene: TRBV12-5; j_gene: TRBJ2-1; abundance: NA; len: 14; d_gene: TRBD2; CDR3aa: CASGHSGRANEQFF; CDR3nt: TGTGCTAGTGGACATAGCGGGAGGGCCAATGAGCAGTTCTTC
v_gene: TRBV19; j_gene: TRBJ1-5; abundance: NA; len: 18; d_gene: NA; CDR3aa: CASSIGGRGGYSNQPQHF; CDR3nt: TGTGCCAGTAGTATAGGGGGCAGGGGCGGTTATAGCAATCAGCCCCAGCATTTT
v_gene: TRBV10-3; j_gene: TRBJ1-1; abundance: NA; len: 12; d_gene: NA; CDR3aa: CAISESHPGAFF; CDR3nt: TGTGCCATCAGTGAGTCACACCCGGGAGCTTTCTTT
v_gene: TRBV30; j_gene: TRBJ1-2; abundance: NA; len: 13; d_gene: NA; CDR3aa: CAWSVQGTGGYTF; CDR3nt: TGTGCCTGGAGTGTACAAGGAACGGGTGGCTACACCTTC